The TCR beta chain described here comes from a study of shared clonotypes between healthy human individuals. Trimming removed 1 base at V and 6 bases at J, with 7 bases between. Germline V gene sequence: CDR1 SGHRS, CDR2 YFSETQ. This CDR3 spans 13 amino acids. Profiled with immunoSEQ multiplex PCR; TCRdb holds only in-frame clones, not every one. The sample consists of about 1,500,000 clones, roughly 96% of them appearing once. Sequencing input: naive CD4+ T cells sorted from blood. The sample's subset: CD45RA+ positively selected. The source is a man between 25 and 39 years old in good health. V gene TRBV5-1 combines with J gene TRBJ2-2; no clear D gene. The CDR3 sequence: CASSLFSPGELFF. In DNA form, the CDR3 reads TGCGCCAGCAGCTTGTTCTCCCCCGGGGAGCTGTTTTTT.